The clone carrying this T cell receptor (beta chain) occurred many times. Its antigen remains unknown. One entry per CDR3 protein results from TCRdb running MiXCR on the 5' RACE reads. The repertoire holds under 250,000 distinct CDR3 sequences, with around 25% as singletons. The source of the sample is a study of CD8 T cells in ankylosing spondylitis. Study-wide findings and caveats: Earlier work had already found some motif variants in reactive arthritis synovial fluid and blood.

This CDR3 contains 15 residues. Per the germline V gene, CDR1 is SGHDT and CDR2 is YYEEEE. V was pared by 5 bases and J by 4 bases, with 9 bases of the junction left unmatched. The chain couples TRBV5-6 to TRBJ2-1; TRBD2 agrees at 7 bases. The sequence derives from a male donor with ankylosing spondylitis or in good health (not recorded which). The specimen was blood, either unsorted or a sorted T cell fraction (not recorded which). CDR3 protein: CASRFAGRPYNEQFF. The CDR3, as DNA: TGTGCCAGCAGGTTCGCCGGGAGGCCATACAATGAGCAGTTCTTC.